This TCR beta chain is drawn from a study of blood T cell repertoires in COVID-19. The wider study: PBMCs, B-cell-depleted T cells, or T cells provided the cDNA or gDNA that made up the material.

V lost 3 bases, J lost 5 bases, and 14 bases lay in between. This CDR3 is 14 amino acids long. Germline CDR1 is ENHRY and CDR2 is SYGVKD. Per the study methods: Cell counts per sample came from amplifying reference gene primers. TCRdb keeps only in-frame clones here, not all; method: immunoSEQ multiplex PCR. V and J calls plus clone size are reproduced from that table; the DNA served to infer D and trimming. The profile shows tens of thousands of clones, 80% to 90% of them singletons. Sequenced: peripheral blood. This clonotype was obtained from a man older than 75 with acute or convalescent COVID-19. V and J are TRBV10-3 and TRBJ2-7; D gene uncertain. DNA for the CDR3: TGTGCCATCAGTGACCCCTGGCAGGCCCACGAGCAGTACTTC. This gives the protein CAISDPWQAHEQYF.